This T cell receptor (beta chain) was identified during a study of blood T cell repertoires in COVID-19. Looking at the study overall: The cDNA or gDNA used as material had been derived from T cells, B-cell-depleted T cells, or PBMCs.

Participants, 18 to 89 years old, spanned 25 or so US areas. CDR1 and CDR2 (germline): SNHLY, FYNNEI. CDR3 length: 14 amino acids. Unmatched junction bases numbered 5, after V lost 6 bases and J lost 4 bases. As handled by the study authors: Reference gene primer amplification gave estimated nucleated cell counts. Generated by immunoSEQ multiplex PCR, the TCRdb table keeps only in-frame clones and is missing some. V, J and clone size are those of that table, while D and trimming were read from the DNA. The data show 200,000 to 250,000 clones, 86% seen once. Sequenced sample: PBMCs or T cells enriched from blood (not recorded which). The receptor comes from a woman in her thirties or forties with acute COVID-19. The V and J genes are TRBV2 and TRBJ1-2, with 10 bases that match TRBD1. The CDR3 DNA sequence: TGTGCCAGCAGAAGACAGGGGGCGTTCTATGGCTACACCTTC. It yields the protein CASRRQGAFYGYTF.